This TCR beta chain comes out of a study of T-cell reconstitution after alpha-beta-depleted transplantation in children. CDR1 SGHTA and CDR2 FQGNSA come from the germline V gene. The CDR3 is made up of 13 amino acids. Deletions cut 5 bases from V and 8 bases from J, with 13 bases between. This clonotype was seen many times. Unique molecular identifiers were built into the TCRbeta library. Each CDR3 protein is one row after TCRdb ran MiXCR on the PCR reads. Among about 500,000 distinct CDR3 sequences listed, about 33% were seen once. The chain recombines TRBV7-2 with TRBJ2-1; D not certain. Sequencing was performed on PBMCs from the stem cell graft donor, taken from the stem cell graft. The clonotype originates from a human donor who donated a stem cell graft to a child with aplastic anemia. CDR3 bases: TGTGCCAGCAGCAACGGTCCCGGATATGAGCAGTTCTTC. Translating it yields CASSNGPGYEQFF.